One sample yielded the 13 T cell receptor beta chains listed below, sequenced in a study of Tregs in tolerant kidney transplant recipients. Assay used: immunoSEQ multiplex PCR; TCRdb lists only in-frame clones, some missing. The data show roughly 80,000 clones, with 98% seen just once and approximately 0.52% held by the top ten. This sample comprised CD4+ T cells from blood, obtained before the transplant. The source is a human donor who received a combined kidney and bone marrow transplant.

This clone was seen once. The chain has TRBV5-4 and TRBJ1-1; the D is unclear. V was cut by 3 bases and J by 0 bases, with 12 bases left in between. Germline values: CDR1 SGHNT, CDR2 YYREEE (reference sequence). This CDR3 comprises 15 residues. CDR3 sequence: CASSSLGRVNTEAFF. In DNA, the CDR3 is TGTGCCAGCAGCTCCCTTGGGAGAGTGAACACTGAAGCTTTCTTT.

The chain recombines TRBV4-3 with TRBJ1-1; 8 nucleotides line up with TRBD1. The CDR3 loop spans 16 amino acids. CDR1 is LGHNA, CDR2 YSLEER, per germline. V shed 4 bases, J shed 4 bases, and the junction held 11 bases outside the gene matches. CDR3 in DNA: TGCGCCAGCAGCCGACTAACTGGACAGGGTCCCACTGAAGCTTTCTTT. Its protein is CASSRLTGQGPTEAFF.

The CDR3 spells CASRFRDQETQYF. In nucleotides, the CDR3 is TGTGCCAGCAGGTTCCGGGACCAAGAGACCCAGTACTTC. The gene calls are TRBV28 and TRBJ2-5; D is unresolved. The germline V and J ends were trimmed by 6 bases and 0 bases, with 8 bases remaining between them. The CDR3 is made up of 13 amino acids. CDR1 is MDHEN, CDR2 SYDVKM, per germline.

Written as DNA, the CDR3 is TGTGCCAGCAGTCCTCGGGAATCGATCGTTTCACCCCTCCACTTT. It is translated as CASSPRESIVSPLHF. The rearrangement uses TRBV6-5 and TRBJ1-6; D gene ambiguous. Germline CDR1 MNHEY, CDR2 SVGAGI. The CDR3 is 15 amino acids. V lost 5 bases and J 9 bases, leaving 17 bases between the germline ends.

The chain carries TRBV6-1 and TRBJ2-5, with D hard to call. With 3 bases removed from V and 4 bases from J, the gap between germline ends came to 12 bases. The length of the CDR3 is 14 residues. Germline V gene data show CDR1 as MNHNS and CDR2 as SASEGT. Here the CDR3 DNA reads TGTGCCAGCAGTGAGTCGGGTAGTCCAGAGACCCAGTACTTC. It encodes CASSESGSPETQYF.

The chain combines TRBV9 with TRBJ2-2, with D unresolved. The V end was cut by 1 base, the J end by 7 bases, with 14 bases between. From germline, CDR1 is SGDLS and CDR2 YYNGEE. This CDR3 comprises 15 residues. CDR3 amino acids: CASSVLGSKDGELFF. CDR3 DNA sequence: TGTGCCAGCAGCGTATTGGGCAGTAAAGACGGGGAGCTGTTTTTT.

V usage is TRBV7-2 and J usage is TRBJ2-3; 9 bases are shared with TRBD2. With V trimmed by 3 bases and J by 1 base, 2 bases remained unmatched. The CDR3 loop spans 15 amino acids. Looked up from germline, CDR1 is SGHTA and CDR2 is FQGNSA. In nucleotides, the CDR3 is TGTGCCAGCAGCTTGATAGCGGGGGGCACAGATACGCAGTATTTT. It encodes CASSLIAGGTDTQYF.

The rearrangement uses TRBV7-2 and TRBJ2-1; 9 nucleotides agree with TRBD2. The CDR3 spans 15 residues. The V gene's germline CDR1 is SGHTA and CDR2 FQGNSA. Trimming cost V 3 bases and J 4 bases; bases outside gene matches: 4. The chain's CDR3 is CASSFERGAYNEQFF. The CDR3 bases are TGTGCCAGCAGCTTCGAGCGGGGGGCATACAATGAGCAGTTCTTC.

This clone showed up just once. The genes are TRBV10-3 and TRBJ1-4; a possible D gene is TRBD1 (6 bases). Between the trimmed V and J ends, which lost 10 bases and 7 bases, there was a span of 13 bases. The germline V gene has CDR1 ENHRY and CDR2 SYGVKD. The CDR3 totals 12 residues. CDR3 sequence reads: CATGGAPEKLFF. The CDR3 DNA sequence: TGTGCCACCGGGGGGGCTCCTGAAAAACTGTTTTTT.

The J gene is TRBJ1-3, the V gene TRBV7-2; 8 bases fit TRBD1. CDR3 length: 15 residues. Germline CDR1 SGHTA, CDR2 FQGNSA. J gave up 8 bases and V 5 bases, and 11 bases lay outside the gene matches. CDR3 sequence reads: CASSLGTGEGDTIYF. The CDR3 region has the DNA TGTGCCAGCAGCCTCGGGACAGGCGAAGGCGACACCATATATTTT.

This chain joins TRBV6-5 and TRBJ2-2; D unclear. Germline CDR1 is MNHEY and CDR2 is SVGAGI. V lost 7 bases to trimming and J lost 3 bases, with 12 bases between them. CDR3 size: 14 residues. CDR3 in amino acids: CASKPRTYTGELFF. The CDR3 DNA sequence: TGTGCCAGCAAGCCCCGAACCTACACCGGGGAGCTGTTTTTT.

This chain links TRBV11-1 with TRBJ2-5; 12 positions agree with TRBD2. V lost 6 bases to trimming and J lost 1 base; unmatched junction nucleotides: 9. This CDR3 spans 17 amino acids. CDR1 and CDR2 (germline): SGHAT, FQDESV (reference sequence). The chain's CDR3 is CASRSKTSGSPQETQYF. For the CDR3, the DNA is TGTGCCAGCAGATCTAAGACTAGCGGGAGCCCCCAAGAGACCCAGTACTTC.

The J gene is TRBJ2-6, the V gene TRBV19, with 10 bases lining up with TRBD1. Germline V gene data show CDR1 as LNHDA and CDR2 as SQIVND (reference sequence). V gave up 6 bases and J gave up 2 bases; unmatched junction bases: 7. This CDR3 contains 17 residues. The CDR3, as DNA: TGTGCCAGTAGGTCCGGGACAGGGGAACCTGGGGCCAACGTCCTGACTTTC. As protein: CASRSGTGEPGANVLTF.